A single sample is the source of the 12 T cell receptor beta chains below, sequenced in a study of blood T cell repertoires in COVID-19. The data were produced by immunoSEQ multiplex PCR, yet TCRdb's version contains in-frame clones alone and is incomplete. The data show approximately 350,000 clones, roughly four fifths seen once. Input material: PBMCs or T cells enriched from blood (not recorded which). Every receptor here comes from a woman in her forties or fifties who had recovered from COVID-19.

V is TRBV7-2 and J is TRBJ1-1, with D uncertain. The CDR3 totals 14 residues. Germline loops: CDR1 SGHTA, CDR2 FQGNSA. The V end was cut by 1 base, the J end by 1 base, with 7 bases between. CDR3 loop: CASSLGAANTEAFF. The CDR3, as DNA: TGTGCCAGCAGCTTAGGGGCAGCGAACACTGAAGCTTTCTTT.

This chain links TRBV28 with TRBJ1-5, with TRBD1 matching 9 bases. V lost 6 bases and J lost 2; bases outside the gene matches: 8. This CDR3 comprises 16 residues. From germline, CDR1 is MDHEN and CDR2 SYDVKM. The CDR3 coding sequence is TGTGCCAGCAGGCAGACAGGGGGTAGAGGCAATCAGCCCCAGCATTTT. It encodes CASRQTGGRGNQPQHF. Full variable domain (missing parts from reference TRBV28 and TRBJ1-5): DVKVTQSSRYLVKRTGEKVFLECVQDMDHENMFWYRQDPGLGLRLIYFSYDVKMKEKGDIPEGYSVSREKKERFSLILESASTNQTSMYLCASRQTGGRGNQPQHFGDGTRLSIL.

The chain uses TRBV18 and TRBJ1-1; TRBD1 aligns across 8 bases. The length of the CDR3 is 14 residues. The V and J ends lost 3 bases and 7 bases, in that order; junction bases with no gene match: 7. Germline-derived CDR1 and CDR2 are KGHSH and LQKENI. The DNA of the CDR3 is TGTGCCAGCTCACCCCAAGGACAGGGTATTGAAGCTTTCTTT. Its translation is CASSPQGQGIEAFF.

The CDR3 loop is CASSYRGEETQYF. CDR3 sequence (DNA): TGTGCCAGCAGTTACAGGGGCGAAGAGACCCAGTACTTC. This chain uses TRBV6-2 or TRBV6-3 with TRBJ2-5, with D possibly being TRBD1 (5 bases). The CDR3 consists of 13 residues. The ends were cut back, 2 bases at V and 3 bases at J, with 7 bases in the middle. Germline V gene data show CDR1 as MNHEY and CDR2 as SVGEGT.

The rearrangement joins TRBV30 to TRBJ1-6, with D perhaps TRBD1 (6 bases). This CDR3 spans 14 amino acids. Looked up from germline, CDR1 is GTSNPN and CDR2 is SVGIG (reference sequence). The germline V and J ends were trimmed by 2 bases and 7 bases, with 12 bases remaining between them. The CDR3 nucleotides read TGTGCCTGGAGTCCCGGACAGACGAATTCACCCCTCCACTTT. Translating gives CAWSPGQTNSPLHF. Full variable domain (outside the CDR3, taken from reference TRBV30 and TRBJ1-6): SQTIHQWPATLVQPVGSPLSLECTVEGTSNPNLYWYRQAAGRGLQLLFYSVGIGQISSEVPQNLSASRPQDRQFILSSKKLLLSDSGFYLCAWSPGQTNSPLHFGNGTRLTVT.

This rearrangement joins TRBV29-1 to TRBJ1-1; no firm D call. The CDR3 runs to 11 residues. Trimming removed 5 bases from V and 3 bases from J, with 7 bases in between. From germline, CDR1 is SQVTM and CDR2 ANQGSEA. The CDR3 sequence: CSVMRDTEAFF. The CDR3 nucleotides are TGCAGCGTTATGAGGGACACTGAAGCTTTCTTT.

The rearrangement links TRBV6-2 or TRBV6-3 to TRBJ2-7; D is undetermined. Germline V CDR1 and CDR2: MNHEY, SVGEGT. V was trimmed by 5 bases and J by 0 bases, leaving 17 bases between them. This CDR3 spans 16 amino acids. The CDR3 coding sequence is TGTGCCAGCAGTCCCCTGGTCGGTGAGGACTCCTACGAGCAGTACTTC. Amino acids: CASSPLVGEDSYEQYF.

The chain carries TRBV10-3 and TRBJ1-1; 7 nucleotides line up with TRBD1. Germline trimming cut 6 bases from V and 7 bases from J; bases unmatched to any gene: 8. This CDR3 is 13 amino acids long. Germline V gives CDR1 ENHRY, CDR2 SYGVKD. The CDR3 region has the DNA TGTGCCATCAGAACTCTCGGGACAGATGAAGCTTTCTTT. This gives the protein CAIRTLGTDEAFF.

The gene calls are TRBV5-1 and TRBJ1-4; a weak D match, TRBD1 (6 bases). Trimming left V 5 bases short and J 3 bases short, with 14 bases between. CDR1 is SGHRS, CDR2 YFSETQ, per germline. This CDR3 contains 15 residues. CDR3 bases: TGCGCCAGCAGTCAACAGGGAACTTCTAATGAAAAACTGTTTTTT. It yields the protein CASSQQGTSNEKLFF.

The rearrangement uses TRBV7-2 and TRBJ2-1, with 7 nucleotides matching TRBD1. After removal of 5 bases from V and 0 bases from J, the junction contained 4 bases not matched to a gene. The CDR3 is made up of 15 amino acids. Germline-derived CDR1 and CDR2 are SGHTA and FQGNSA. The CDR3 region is CASSPAGGSYNEQFF. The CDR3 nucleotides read TGTGCCAGCAGCCCCGCAGGGGGCTCCTACAATGAGCAGTTCTTC.

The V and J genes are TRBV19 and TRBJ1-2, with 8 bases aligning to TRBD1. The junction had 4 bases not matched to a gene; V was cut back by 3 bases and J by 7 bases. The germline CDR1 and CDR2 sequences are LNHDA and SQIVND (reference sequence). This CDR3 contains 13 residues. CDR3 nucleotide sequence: TGTGCCAGTAGTATTGAGGACAGGGTTGGCTACACCTTC. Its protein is CASSIEDRVGYTF.

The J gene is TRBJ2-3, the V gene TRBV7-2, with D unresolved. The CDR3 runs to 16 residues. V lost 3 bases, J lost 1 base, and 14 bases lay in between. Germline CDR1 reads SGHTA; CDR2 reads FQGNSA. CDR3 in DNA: TGTGCCAGCAGCTTGAGACTCAACCCAGGCACAGATACGCAGTATTTT. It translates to CASSLRLNPGTDTQYF.